These 27 T cell receptor beta chains share one sample of origin, sequenced in a study of blood T cell repertoires in COVID-19. Libraries were prepared by immunoSEQ multiplex PCR; TCRdb keeps only in-frame clonotypes and omits some of them. The sample contains about 65,000 clones, approximately 93% of which appear only once. Material: peripheral blood. These receptors originate from a man between 65 and 85 years old with active COVID-19.

The V call is TRBV18, the J call TRBJ2-3; TRBD1 matches 7 bases. This CDR3 is 15 amino acids long. V trimming: 2 bases; J trimming: 0 bases; junction bases outside the gene matches: 2. Germline CDR1 reads KGHSH; CDR2 reads LQKENI. This CDR3 is CASSPSGQSTDTQYF. The CDR3 region has the DNA TGTGCCAGCTCACCATCGGGACAGAGCACAGATACGCAGTATTTT.

The rearrangement uses TRBV11-3 and TRBJ2-3; D is undetermined. Germline V gene data show CDR1 as SGHNT and CDR2 as YENEEA. The CDR3 is 18 residues long. Trimming pared 0 bases from V and 1 base from J, leaving 17 bases between. This chain's CDR3 is CASSLDTRSGLGTDTQYF. CDR3 DNA sequence: TGTGCCAGCAGCTTAGATACGCGGTCCGGCTTGGGCACAGATACGCAGTATTTT.

This sequence joins TRBV7-2 and TRBJ2-7, with a tentative D call TRBD1 (6 bases). The CDR3 runs to 13 residues. Germline values: CDR1 SGHTA, CDR2 FQGNSA. V lost 3 bases, J lost 1 base, and 7 bases lay in between. CDR3 nucleotides: TGTGCCAGCAGCTTTGGACAGTCCTACGAGCAGTACGTC. The encoded protein is CASSFGQSYEQYV.

This chain joins TRBV18 and TRBJ1-2, with D possibly being TRBD1 (5 bases). The CDR3 is 16 amino acids. V gave up 3 bases and J gave up 0 bases, with 14 bases separating them. CDR1 is KGHSH, CDR2 LQKENI, per germline. The CDR3 protein is CASSPPTGTANYGYTF. The CDR3 nucleotides are TGTGCCAGCTCACCGCCCACAGGCACCGCTAACTATGGCTACACCTTC.

This rearrangement joins TRBV5-4 to TRBJ2-3, with 14 positions matching TRBD2. V shed 2 bases and J 0 bases; nucleotides not matched to a gene: 5. The CDR3 extends over 18 amino acids. Germline CDR1 and CDR2: SGHNT and YYREEE (reference sequence). CDR3 sequence reads: CASSLGTSGGASTDTQYF. DNA for the CDR3: TGTGCCAGCAGCTTAGGGACTAGCGGGGGAGCTAGCACAGATACGCAGTATTTT. Complete variable domain (other parts from reference TRBV5-4 and TRBJ2-3): ETGVTQSPTHLIKTRGQQVTLRCSSQSGHNTVSWYQQALGQGPQFIFQYYREEENGRGNFPPRFSGLQFPNYSSELNVNALELDDSALYLCASSLGTSGGASTDTQYFGPGTRLTVL.

V usage is TRBV9 and J usage is TRBJ1-2, with 10 bases lining up with TRBD1. CDR1 is SGDLS and CDR2 is YYNGEE in the germline V gene. The CDR3 is 16 amino acids. Trimming at V came to 3 bases and at J to 6 bases, leaving 11 bases not matched to a gene. The CDR3, as DNA: TGTGCCAGCAGCGCAGGGGGACAGGGGCCCCTTGATGGCTACACCTTC. Translated: CASSAGGQGPLDGYTF.

The rearrangement joins TRBV28 to TRBJ1-1; D is unclear. The CDR3 loop spans 13 amino acids. Trimming left V 5 bases short and J 6 bases short, with 13 bases between. The germline V gene has CDR1 MDHEN and CDR2 SYDVKM. The CDR3 nucleotides read TGTGCCAGCAGTCCTATCCCCTCGGCTGAAGCTTTCTTT. It specifies CASSPIPSAEAFF.

The CDR3 here is CASRKDRLSNQPQHF. The CDR3 region has the DNA TGTGCCAGTAGAAAAGACAGATTAAGCAATCAGCCCCAGCATTTT. The chain carries TRBV19 and TRBJ1-5; a weak D match, TRBD1 (5 bases). Germline CDR1 reads LNHDA; CDR2 reads SQIVND (reference sequence). Trimming shortened V by 6 bases and J by 1 base, and 13 bases separated the two germline ends. This CDR3 spans 15 amino acids.

The chain couples TRBV5-4 to TRBJ2-7, with 11 positions matching TRBD2. J lost 6 bases, V lost 4 bases, and 6 bases had no gene match. CDR3 size: 14 residues. In germline, CDR1 is SGHNT, CDR2 YYREEE (reference sequence). The CDR3 loop is CASSASGGLSEQYF. DNA for the CDR3: TGTGCCAGCAGCGCTAGCGGGGGGCTTAGCGAGCAGTACTTC.

J is TRBJ1-4 and V is TRBV6-5; no clear D gene. Germline assignment: CDR1 MNHEY and CDR2 SVGAGI. CDR3 size: 12 residues. Trimming pared 6 bases from V and 7 bases from J, leaving 9 bases between. This CDR3 is CASSQLGEKLFF. The CDR3 DNA sequence: TGTGCCAGCAGCCAACTTGGTGAAAAACTGTTTTTT.

CDR3 bases: TGTGCCACCAGCAGATCGCGGACAGGGAATGAAAAACTGTTTTTT. It is translated as CATSRSRTGNEKLFF. The chain combines TRBV15 with TRBJ1-4; TRBD1 agrees at 8 bases. The CDR3 is 15 amino acids. Germline values: CDR1 LNHNV, CDR2 YYDKDF (reference sequence). The V gene end was trimmed by 2 bases and the J gene end by 5 bases; junction bases not matched to a gene: 4.

The gene calls are TRBV18 and TRBJ1-1, with 7 bases that match TRBD1. This CDR3 is 13 amino acids long. Trimming cost V 3 bases and J 3 bases; bases outside gene matches: 1. CDR1 and CDR2 from the germline V gene are KGHSH and LQKENI. CDR3 bases: TGTGCCAGCTCACCCCAGGGGGACACTGAAGCTTTCTTT. This sequence encodes CASSPQGDTEAFF.

The rearrangement uses TRBV7-2 and TRBJ2-2, with 7 bases lining up with TRBD1. The V gene's germline CDR1 is SGHTA and CDR2 FQGNSA. The CDR3 extends over 15 amino acids. Trimming took 0 bases from V and 4 from J; bases not matched to a gene: 2. DNA for the CDR3: TGTGCCAGCAGCTTAGCGGGGACAGCCACCGGGGAGCTGTTTTTT. This encodes CASSLAGTATGELFF.

This chain connects TRBV18 to TRBJ2-7; TRBD1 agrees at 7 bases. J lost 7 bases, V lost 5 bases, and 5 bases had no gene match. Germline V CDR1 and CDR2: KGHSH, LQKENI. This CDR3 spans 12 amino acids. The CDR3 loop is CASSADRKEQYV. Written as DNA, the CDR3 is TGTGCCAGCTCAGCGGACAGGAAGGAGCAGTACGTC.

The rearrangement uses TRBV7-3 and TRBJ2-3; 8 bases map to TRBD2. Germline CDR1 and CDR2: SGHTA and FQGTGA. The CDR3 spans 15 residues. Trimming removed 6 bases from V and 0 bases from J; junction bases left unmatched: 5. CDR3 sequence: CASRYSGVSTDTQYF. DNA of the CDR3: TGTGCCAGCAGGTATAGCGGGGTTAGCACAGATACGCAGTATTTT.

The chain uses TRBV25-1 and TRBJ1-6, with D tentatively TRBD1 (5 bases). V lost 3 bases and J 0 bases, leaving 12 bases between the germline ends. CDR1 and CDR2 from the germline V gene are MGHDK and SYGVNS. CDR3 length: 17 amino acids. CDR3 sequence: CASSDSGPSSYNSPLHF. The CDR3, as DNA: TGTGCCAGCAGTGATTCAGGGCCGAGCTCCTATAATTCACCCCTCCACTTT.

The gene calls are TRBV11-3 and TRBJ1-6, with 8 bases aligning to TRBD1. V shed 0 bases and J 9 bases; nucleotides not matched to a gene: 4. This CDR3 has 15 amino acids. Germline CDR1 is SGHNT and CDR2 is YENEEA. CDR3 DNA sequence: TGTGCCAGCAGCTTAGACAGGGGGCTCGGTTCACCCCTCCACTTT. Translated, it gives CASSLDRGLGSPLHF.

The chain couples TRBV5-1 to TRBJ2-3; a possible D gene is TRBD1 (6 bases). The V and J ends lost 1 base and 2 bases respectively, with 14 bases between them. CDR1 is SGHRS and CDR2 is YFSETQ in the germline V gene. There are 16 residues in the CDR3. CDR3 amino acids: CASSLSRGQLTDTQYF. The CDR3 DNA sequence: TGCGCCAGCAGCTTGTCACGGGGACAACTCACAGATACGCAGTATTTT. Drawing the rest from reference TRBV5-1 and TRBJ2-3, the complete variable domain is KAGVTQTPRYLIKTRGQQVTLSCSPISGHRSVSWYQQTPGQGLQFLFEYFSETQRNKGNFPGRFSGRQFSNSRSEMNVSTLELGDSALYLCASSLSRGQLTDTQYFGPGTRLTVL.

The rearrangement links TRBV2 to TRBJ1-2; D gene ambiguous. CDR1 and CDR2 (germline): SNHLY, FYNNEI. The CDR3 loop spans 15 amino acids. Between the trimmed V and J ends, which lost 6 bases and 1 base, there was a span of 15 bases. The CDR3 sequence is CASRSFVGVNYGYTF. The CDR3 DNA sequence: TGTGCCAGCAGGTCTTTTGTGGGCGTTAACTATGGCTACACCTTC.

The V gene is TRBV5-4, the J gene TRBJ2-5, with a weak D call TRBD2 (6 bases). The CDR3 has 16 amino acids. The V gene lost 4 bases and the J gene lost 5 bases, with 21 bases spanning the gap. The germline V gene encodes CDR1 SGHNT and CDR2 YYREEE (reference sequence). The CDR3 coding sequence is TGTGCCAGCAGCAGGAGGGAGCTGGCCCGAAGCGAGACCCAGTACTTC. Encoded protein: CASSRRELARSETQYF.

CDR3 bases: TGTGCCAGCAGCTTAATCGCAGGGGGCTGGACTGAAGCTTTCTTT. It translates to CASSLIAGGWTEAFF. The chain recombines TRBV7-2 with TRBJ1-1, with 8 bases matching TRBD1. With 2 bases clipped from V and 5 bases from J, the junction kept 7 bases outside the gene matches. This CDR3 is built from 15 residues. Germline values: CDR1 SGHTA, CDR2 FQGNSA.

The chain carries TRBV7-8 and TRBJ1-1; TRBD1 is a possible D gene (5 bases). Trimming removed 2 bases from V and 4 bases from J, with 8 bases in between. Germline V gene data show CDR1 as SGHVS and CDR2 as FQNEAQ. CDR3 length equals 13 residues. The CDR3 loop reads CASSLQGSTEAFF. The CDR3 DNA is TGTGCCAGCAGCTTACAGGGTTCCACTGAAGCTTTCTTT.

The chain recombines TRBV10-2 with TRBJ1-6; D might be TRBD1 (6 bases). Germline CDR1 and CDR2: WSHSY and SAAADI. Trimming cost V 2 bases and J 9 bases, with 11 bases left between them. The CDR3 spans 14 residues. CDR3 sequence (DNA): TGCGCCAGCAGTGAGGACAGGTCTGCTTCACCCCTCCACTTT. Translated: CASSEDRSASPLHF.

The chain has TRBV2 and TRBJ2-3, with D perhaps matching TRBD2 (6 bases). Germline V gives CDR1 SNHLY, CDR2 FYNNEI. V shed 5 bases and J shed 4 bases, with 13 bases lying between them. This CDR3 region has 14 residues. The CDR3 region has the DNA TGTGCCAGCAGTCACTCCGGGGGTGCAGATACGCAGTATTTT. Its protein product is CASSHSGGADTQYF.

The rearrangement uses TRBV7-2 and TRBJ2-1; perhaps TRBD2 as D (7 bases). The CDR3 sequence is 15 residues long. Trimming left V 2 bases short and J 6 bases short, with 14 bases between. Looked up from germline, CDR1 is SGHTA and CDR2 is FQGNSA. CDR3 nucleotide sequence: TGTGCCAGCAGCTTAAAGGGGGGGTTAGGCAATGAGCAGTTCTTC. Residues: CASSLKGGLGNEQFF.

This sequence joins TRBV18 and TRBJ2-3; 8 positions match TRBD1. The CDR3 consists of 15 residues. J was trimmed by 1 base and V by 6 bases; bases with no gene match: 6. Germline lookup yields CDR1 KGHSH and CDR2 LQKENI. CDR3 in amino acids: CASSYGQGRTDTQYF. The CDR3 DNA sequence: TGTGCCAGCTCCTACGGACAGGGTCGCACAGATACGCAGTATTTT. The full variable domain, with the rest looked up from reference TRBV18 and TRBJ2-3, is NAGVMQNPRHLVRRRGQEARLRCSPMKGHSHVYWYRQLPEEGLKFMVYLQKENIIDESGMPKERFSAEFPKEGPSILRIQQVVRGDSAAYFCASSYGQGRTDTQYFGPGTRLTVL.

The chain couples TRBV13 to TRBJ1-5, with D tentatively TRBD1 (5 bases). From germline, CDR1 is PRHDT and CDR2 FYEKMQ (reference sequence). CDR3 length: 18 amino acids. Trimming shortened V by 4 bases and J by 4 bases, and 23 bases separated the two germline ends. CDR3 amino acids: CASSSSGGYRVGNQPQHF. The CDR3 DNA is TGTGCCAGCAGCTCTTCCGGGGGGTATAGGGTTGGGAATCAGCCCCAGCATTTT.